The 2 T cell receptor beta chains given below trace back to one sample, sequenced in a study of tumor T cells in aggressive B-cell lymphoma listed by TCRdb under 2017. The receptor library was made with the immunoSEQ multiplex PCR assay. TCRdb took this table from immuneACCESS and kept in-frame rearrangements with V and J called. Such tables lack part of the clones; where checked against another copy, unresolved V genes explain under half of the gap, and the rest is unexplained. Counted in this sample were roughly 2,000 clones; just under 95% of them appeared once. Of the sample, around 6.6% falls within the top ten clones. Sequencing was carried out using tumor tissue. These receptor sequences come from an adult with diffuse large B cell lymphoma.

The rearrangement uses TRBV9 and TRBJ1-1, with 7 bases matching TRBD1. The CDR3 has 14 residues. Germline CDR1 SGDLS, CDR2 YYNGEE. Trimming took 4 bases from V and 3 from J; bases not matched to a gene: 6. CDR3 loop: CASSLTDRDTEAFF. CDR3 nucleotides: TGTGCCAGCAGCCTCACCGACAGGGACACTGAAGCTTTCTTT. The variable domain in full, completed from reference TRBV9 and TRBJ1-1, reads DSGVTQTPKHLITATGQRVTLRCSPRSGDLSVYWYQQSLDQGLQFLIQYYNGEERAKGNILERFSAQQFPDLHSELNLSSLELGDSALYFCASSLTDRDTEAFFGQGTRLTVV.

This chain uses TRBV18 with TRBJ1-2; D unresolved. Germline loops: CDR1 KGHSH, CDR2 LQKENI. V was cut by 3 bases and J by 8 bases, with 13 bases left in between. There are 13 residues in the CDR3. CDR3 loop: CASSPTLGEGYTF. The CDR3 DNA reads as TGTGCCAGCTCACCTACCCTCGGGGAGGGCTACACCTTC.